A single sample is the source of the 14 T cell receptor beta chains below, sequenced in a study of Graves' ophthalmopathy and Graves' hyperthyroidism. RNA transcripts served as template for amplifying TCR beta CDR3 sequences. First-round RT-PCR with HTBI primers preceded a second-round multiplex PCR. Each CDR3 protein is one row after TCRdb ran MiXCR on the multiplex PCR reads. The repertoire holds some 1.1 million distinct CDR3 sequences, 36% seen once, with 11% in the top ten. The sequenced sample consisted of peripheral blood or thyroid tissue (not recorded which). All receptors derive from an adult man with Graves' hyperthyroidism.

This clonotype was seen a few times. The rearrangement joins TRBV7-9 to TRBJ2-2, with TRBD2 matching 7 bases. Trimming at V came to 5 bases and at J to 5 bases, leaving 2 bases not matched to a gene. The CDR3 contains 13 residues. Germline V gene lookup returns CDR1 SEHNR and CDR2 FQNEAQ (reference sequence). CDR3 coding DNA: TGTGCCAGCAGCCAGCGGGAAACCGGGGAGCTGTTTTTT. This encodes CASSQRETGELFF.

This clonotype was seen a handful of times. This chain uses TRBV20-1 with TRBJ2-7; 9 nucleotides line up with TRBD2. CDR1 and CDR2 (germline): DFQATT, SNEGSKA (reference sequence). Trimming cost V 2 bases and J 7 bases; bases outside gene matches: 6. The CDR3 runs to 13 residues. The CDR3: CSARLTSGSEQYF. CDR3 sequence (DNA): TGCAGTGCTAGATTGACTAGCGGTTCGGAGCAGTACTTC.

The chain joins TRBV20-1 to TRBJ2-5; no clear D gene. The CDR3 sequence is 14 residues long. Per the germline V gene, CDR1 is DFQATT and CDR2 is SNEGSKA (reference sequence). V lost 5 bases, J lost 6 bases, and 19 bases lay in between. The CDR3: CSAPSPTPSQTQYF. DNA for the CDR3: TGCAGTGCTCCAAGCCCAACTCCATCCCAGACCCAGTACTTC.

The sample holds many counts of this clonotype. The chain recombines TRBV2 with TRBJ1-1; D is perhaps TRBD1 (5 bases). V lost 6 bases and J lost 1, with 9 bases in between. The CDR3 is 13 amino acids. Germline-derived CDR1 and CDR2 are SNHLY and FYNNEI. CDR3 coding DNA: TGTGCCAGCAGGCAGGGAGAGAACACTGAAGCTTTCTTT. Its protein product is CASRQGENTEAFF. Based on the CDR3 plus reference TRBV2 and TRBJ1-1, the full variable domain is EPEVTQTPSHQVTQMGQEVILRCVPISNHLYFYWYRQILGQKVEFLVSFYNNEISEKSEIFDDQFSVERPDGSNFTLKIRSTKLEDSAMYFCASRQGENTEAFFGQGTRLTVV.

The chain combines TRBV14 with TRBJ2-5; either TRBD1 or TRBD2 may supply D (5 bases each). Germline values: CDR1 SGHDN, CDR2 FVKESK. V gave up 4 bases and J gave up 2 bases, with 20 bases separating them. This CDR3 has 17 residues. CDR3 bases: TGTGCCAGCAGCCCGCTCTTAGGACCGGGACGGCAAGAGACCCAGTACTTC. Its translation: CASSPLLGPGRQETQYF.

This clonotype was seen at least ten times. The chain links TRBV7-2 to TRBJ1-2, with D tentatively TRBD1 (6 bases). Germline CDR1 SGHTA, CDR2 FQGNSA. The CDR3 is 15 residues long. V was pared by 5 bases and J by 3 bases, with 16 bases between. Written as DNA, the CDR3 is TGTGCCAGCAGCAGCCGGGACAAAGGGGACTATGGCTACACCTTC. This gives the protein CASSSRDKGDYGYTF.

This clonotype appeared many times. The gene calls are TRBV7-9 and TRBJ2-5; D call uncertain. The CDR3 is 12 amino acids. Trimming cost V 5 bases and J 5 bases, with 9 bases left between them. Germline assignment: CDR1 SEHNR and CDR2 FQNEAQ (reference sequence). The CDR3 protein is CASSPRRETQYF. Written as DNA, the CDR3 is TGTGCCAGCAGCCCCCGGCGGGAGACCCAGTACTTC.

This clonotype was counted ten times or more. The chain uses TRBV4-1 and TRBJ1-1, with 7 bases aligning to TRBD1. There are 12 residues in the CDR3. V lost 4 bases, J lost 11 bases, and 7 bases stayed unmatched. Germline-derived CDR1 and CDR2 are MGHRA and YSYEKL. The CDR3, as DNA: TGCGCCAGCAGCCGGCGACAGGGAGACGCTTTCTTT. Translation gives CASSRRQGDAFF.

This clonotype was recorded a few times. The chain recombines TRBV19 with TRBJ1-2, with D perhaps matching TRBD1 (5 bases). The CDR3 is made up of 11 amino acids. Germline loops: CDR1 LNHDA, CDR2 SQIVND (reference sequence). V was trimmed by 3 bases and J by 8 bases, leaving 7 bases between them. In DNA form, the CDR3 reads TGTGCCAGTAGTATTTGGGACGGCTACACCTTC. It specifies CASSIWDGYTF.

This clonotype was found many times. V usage is TRBV20-1 and J usage is TRBJ1-5, with 9 bases matching TRBD1. CDR1 and CDR2 from the germline V gene are DFQATT and SNEGSKA (reference sequence). With 6 bases clipped from V and 5 bases from J, the junction kept 8 bases outside the gene matches. This CDR3 has 14 residues. The CDR3 sequence is CSAKTGTGHQPQHF. The CDR3 DNA reads TGCAGTGCAAAGACCGGGACAGGGCATCAGCCCCAGCATTTT.

This clonotype was detected ten times or more. The chain employs TRBV19 and TRBJ2-7, with 8 bases matching TRBD2. The CDR3 runs to 14 residues. Germline V gene sequence: CDR1 LNHDA, CDR2 SQIVND (reference sequence). V dropped 5 bases and J dropped 0; count of bases not matched to a gene: 3. Written as DNA, the CDR3 is TGTGCCAGTAGTCTTAGCGGGACCTCCTACGAGCAGTACTTC. Encoded protein: CASSLSGTSYEQYF.

This rearrangement joins TRBV2 to TRBJ2-7; TRBD2 aligns across 13 bases. Germline V CDR1 and CDR2: SNHLY, FYNNEI. This CDR3 has 13 amino acids. The V gene end was trimmed by 9 bases and the J gene end by 6 bases; junction bases not matched to a gene: 5. The CDR3 reads CASTTSGRAEQYF. CDR3 sequence (DNA): TGTGCCAGTACCACTAGCGGGAGGGCCGAGCAGTACTTC.

This clonotype appeared many times. V and J are TRBV7-2 and TRBJ1-1; no reliable D call. The V and J ends lost 3 bases and 1 base respectively, with 12 bases between them. Looked up from germline, CDR1 is SGHTA and CDR2 is FQGNSA. The CDR3 covers 15 residues. In DNA form, the CDR3 reads TGTGCCAGCAGCTTGAGGACGGCAGAGAACACTGAAGCTTTCTTT. Amino acid sequence: CASSLRTAENTEAFF.

In this sample, this clonotype turned up a few times. This rearrangement joins TRBV6-5 to TRBJ2-3; no clear D. The V end was cut by 4 bases, the J end by 6 bases, with 14 bases between. The CDR3 covers 14 residues. The germline V gene has CDR1 MNHEY and CDR2 SVGAGI. This chain's CDR3 is CASSFRPFVDTQYF. CDR3 DNA: TGTGCCAGCAGTTTTCGCCCGTTTGTGGATACGCAGTATTTT.